The source of this T cell receptor beta chain is a study of blood T cell repertoires in COVID-19. Study in general: Acute and convalescent COVID-19 specimens originated in the United States, Italy and Spain. T cells, B-cell-depleted T cells, or PBMCs provided the cDNA or gDNA that served as material.

Authors' data handling: Cell counts per sample came from amplifying reference gene primers. Sequencing was performed with immunoSEQ multiplex PCR; in TCRdb, only in-frame clones are kept and a portion is missing. V and J calls and clone size are copied from that table; D and trimming were computed from the DNA. The sample has 200,000 to 300,000 clones; 65% to 85% are singletons. CDR1 and CDR2 (germline): SGHAT, FQNNGV. The CDR3 contains 16 residues. V gave up 6 bases and J gave up 6 bases, with 21 bases separating them. Sample: peripheral blood. This clonotype originated in a human donor in a cohort sampled during active COVID-19. The V gene is TRBV11-2, the J gene TRBJ2-4; maybe TRBD2 (6 bases). CDR3 coding DNA: TGTGCCAGCAGTCCCGGGGTTGGGACTCCAAGAAACATTCAGTACTTC. Amino acid sequence: CASSPGVGTPRNIQYF.